This T cell receptor (beta chain) was recorded in a study of blood T cell repertoires in COVID-19. Repertoires were generated with immunoSEQ multiplex PCR, while TCRdb's copy carries only in-frame clones and drops some. The sample consists of about 250,000 clones, 75% to 85% of them appearing once. The CDR3 runs 13 residues. Germline V CDR1 and CDR2: MNHEY, SMNVEV (reference sequence). The V gene lost 11 bases and the J gene lost 3 bases, with 14 bases spanning the gap. The gene calls are TRBV27 and TRBJ1-5; the D gene is possibly TRBD1 (5 bases). Specimen: PBMCs or T cells enriched from blood (not recorded which). This clonotype was sampled from a woman between 45 and 60 years old with acute COVID-19. The CDR3, as DNA: TGTGCCGTTCGGAGGGGCGTCAATCAGCCCCAGCATTTT. It is translated as CAVRRGVNQPQHF.